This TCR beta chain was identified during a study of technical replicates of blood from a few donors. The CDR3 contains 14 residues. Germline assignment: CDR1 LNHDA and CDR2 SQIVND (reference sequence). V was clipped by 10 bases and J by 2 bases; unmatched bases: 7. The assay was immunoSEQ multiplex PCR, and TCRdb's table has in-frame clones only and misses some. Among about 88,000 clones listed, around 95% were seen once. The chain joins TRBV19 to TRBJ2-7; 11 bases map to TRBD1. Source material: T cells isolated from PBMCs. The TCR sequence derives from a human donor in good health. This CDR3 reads CATGGTGGPYEQYF. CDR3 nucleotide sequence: TGTGCCACCGGAGGGACAGGGGGTCCCTACGAGCAGTACTTC. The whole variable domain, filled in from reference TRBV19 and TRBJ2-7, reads DGGITQSPKYLFRKEGQNVTLSCEQNLNHDAMYWYRQDPGQGLRLIYYSQIVNDFQKGDIAEGYSVSREKKESFPLTVTSAQKNPTAFYLCATGGTGGPYEQYFGPGTRLTVT.